The T cell receptor (beta chain) under discussion was sequenced for a study of T cells and copy number aberrations in small-cell lung cancer (dated by TCRdb to 2020 to 2023). In the study overall: To relate T cell metrics to mutations and copy number aberrations, the same tumor regions underwent both TCR repertoire sequencing and whole-exome sequencing. Tumor TCR data existed for 17 to 20 patients, and 14 patients had TCR data from both tumor tissue and normal tissue. General study outcomes and caveats: All specimens were formalin-fixed paraffin-embedded tissue, which is known to introduce sequencing artifacts. The study was limited by a small sample size because surgical resection is uncommon in small-cell lung cancer, and the findings require validation. Compared with adjacent lung tissue, tumors showed lower T-cell density, richness and clonality, although the density difference was not significant.

This clone was seen only once. Its antigen is not yet known. Base qualities are not recorded, but no much larger clone differs from it by a single base. TCR-beta CDR3 regions were amplified from genomic DNA with the immunoSEQ hsTCRB Kit using multiplexed V- and J-gene primers. Unique DNA barcodes were added in a second PCR, and the samples were pooled together with one negative control and one positive control. An Illumina MiSeq running a 150-cycle paired-end protocol was used to sequence the pooled TCR-beta libraries. Concerning the study's data processing: Adaptive Biotechnologies processed the raw sequencing data into a report containing normalized, annotated TCR-beta repertoires. T-cell density was computed as TCR-beta templates normalized to usable DNA, which was estimated by amplifying housekeeping genes. Clonality was defined as 1 minus Pielou's evenness, while richness was a count of unique rearrangements. In its TCRdb copy, this immuneACCESS table keeps in-frame sequences only and misses some clones. Where compared with another copy, unresolved V genes explain less than half of these, and the others have no known cause. V, J and clone size reflect that table, while D and trimming were determined from the DNA. The sample table contains 2,600 or so clones; only one count was recorded for roughly 80% of them. The ten largest clones represent around a tenth of the sample.

The donors were limited-stage small-cell lung cancer patients whose surgical resection took place in Hangzhou, China, between the late 2000s and the early 2020s. All donors had upfront surgery without preoperative chemotherapy or radiotherapy, and none received immunotherapy before or after surgery. All 20 or so patients in the sequenced cohort were smokers or heavy second-hand smokers. Adjacent normal lung was collected at least 2 cm from the tumor margin and was confirmed morphologically free of malignant cells by two pathologists. To characterize T cell repertoire heterogeneity, the study applied multi-region TCR-beta sequencing to resected limited-stage small-cell lung cancers and to tumor-adjacent lung tissue. The AllPrep DNA/RNA FFPE Kit (Qiagen) was used to extract genomic DNA from FFPE tissue. The clonotype originates from a man aged 55-75 years with small cell lung cancer. The sample consisted of normal tissue next to the tumor.

Read as DNA, the sequence is TGCGCCAGCAGCTTGATCGGGGGCGGCGGAGCTGAAGCTTTCTTT. This gives the protein CASSLIGGGGAEAFF. The chain was built from TRBV5-1 and TRBJ1-1, and the D gene may be TRBD1, 6 bases matching. V loses 1 base, J loses 6 bases, and the germline ends lie 16 bases apart. The CDR3 contains 15 residues, cysteine and phenylalanine counted. The CDR3 DNA has 45 bases and is translated from base 1. CDR1 and CDR2 were assigned from the germline V gene as SGHRS and YFSETQ.